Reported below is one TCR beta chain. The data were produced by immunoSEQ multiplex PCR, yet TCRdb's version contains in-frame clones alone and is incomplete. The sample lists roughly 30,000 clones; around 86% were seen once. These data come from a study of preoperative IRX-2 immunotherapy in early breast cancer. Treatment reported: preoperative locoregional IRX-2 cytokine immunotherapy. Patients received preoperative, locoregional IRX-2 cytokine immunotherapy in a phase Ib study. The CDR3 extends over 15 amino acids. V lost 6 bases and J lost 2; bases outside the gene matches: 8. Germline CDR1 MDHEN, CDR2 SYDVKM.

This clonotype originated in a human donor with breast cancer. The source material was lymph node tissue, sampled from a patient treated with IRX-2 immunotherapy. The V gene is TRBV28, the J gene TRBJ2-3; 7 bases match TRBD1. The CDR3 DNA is TGTGCCAGCAGCTCAACCGACAGGGACACAGATACGCAGTATTTT. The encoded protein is CASSSTDRDTDTQYF.